The 17 T cell receptor beta chains in this list originate from one sample, sequenced in a study of cytomegalovirus exposure and HLA in healthy donors. Researchers ran the PCR with 60 Vbeta and 13 Jbeta primers. TCRdb's table, derived via immunoSEQ multiplex PCR, lists solely in-frame clones and lacks some. Of roughly 100,000 clones in the sample, 60% to 85% were seen once. The sequenced sample consisted of PBMCs. The receptor source for this set is a female donor in good health and CMV-seropositive.

The V and J genes are TRBV16 and TRBJ2-7, with D perhaps TRBD2 (6 bases). Germline assignment: CDR1 KGHSY and CDR2 FQNENV. V shed 2 bases and J shed 10 bases, with 18 bases lying between them. The CDR3 totals 14 residues. The CDR3 region has the DNA TGTGCCAGCAGCCAAGAAATGGACGGGGGTGCACAGTACTTC. Its translation is CASSQEMDGGAQYF.

V usage is TRBV6-1 and J usage is TRBJ2-7; D unresolved. CDR1 is MNHNS and CDR2 is SASEGT in the germline V gene. CDR3 length: 11 amino acids. The V gene lost 5 bases and the J gene lost 0 bases, with 2 bases spanning the gap. CDR3 amino acids: CASSHSYEQYF. The DNA for the CDR3 is TGTGCCAGCAGTCACTCCTACGAGCAGTACTTC.

This chain uses TRBV7-9 with TRBJ2-5; maybe TRBD2 (6 bases). Germline V lookup: CDR1 SEHNR, CDR2 FQNEAQ (reference sequence). V shed 5 bases and J shed 2 bases, with 15 bases lying between them. This CDR3 is 15 amino acids long. The CDR3 coding sequence is TGTGCCAGCAGCCCACACTCTGGAGGGCAAGAGACCCAGTACTTC. As protein: CASSPHSGGQETQYF.

V gene TRBV29-1 combines with J gene TRBJ2-3; 8 bases agree with TRBD2. This CDR3 has 14 residues. CDR1 and CDR2 (germline): SQVTM, ANQGSEA. Losses at the gene ends were 5 bases for V and 0 bases for J; bases not matched to a gene: 4. The CDR3 DNA reads as TGCAGCGTTTCGAGCGGGGGAAGCACAGATACGCAGTATTTT. Amino acids: CSVSSGGSTDTQYF.

The chain combines TRBV18 with TRBJ2-5; D is ambiguous. V lost 3 bases and J lost 5, with 7 bases in between. Germline CDR1 KGHSH, CDR2 LQKENI. This CDR3 is 12 amino acids long. This CDR3 is CASSPARETQYF. The CDR3, as DNA: TGTGCCAGCTCACCTGCACGGGAGACCCAGTACTTC.

DNA of the CDR3: TGCGCCAGCAGCCAGAGTAGCGGGACTAGGTCCTACGAGCAGTACTTC. Translating gives CASSQSSGTRSYEQYF. This chain connects TRBV4-1 to TRBJ2-5, with 8 bases matching TRBD2. Judging by the DNA end, TRBJ2-7 fits better; the J call may be wrong. CDR3 length: 16 amino acids. Germline V gene lookup returns CDR1 MGHRA and CDR2 YSYEKL.

The rearrangement links TRBV9 to TRBJ2-7; 8 bases match TRBD2. The CDR3 runs to 14 residues. Germline CDR1 SGDLS, CDR2 YYNGEE. With 4 bases clipped from V and 3 bases from J, the junction kept 6 bases outside the gene matches. CDR3 coding DNA: TGTGCCAGCAGCTCCTCTAGCGGGCGCTACGAGCAGTACTTC. This encodes CASSSSSGRYEQYF.

There are a few counts of this clone. The V and J genes are TRBV7-2 and TRBJ2-1, with no clear D. The V end lost 5 bases, the J end lost 8 bases, and 13 bases lay between the germline ends. CDR1 is SGHTA, CDR2 FQGNSA, per germline. This CDR3 is built from 13 residues. The CDR3 loop is CASSQEIRHEQFF. The CDR3 DNA is TGTGCCAGCAGCCAGGAAATCCGTCATGAGCAGTTCTTC.

The J gene is TRBJ2-3, the V gene TRBV9, with 8 nucleotides matching TRBD2. V shed 0 bases, J shed 4 bases, and the junction held 7 bases outside the gene matches. Germline V gene data show CDR1 as SGDLS and CDR2 as YYNGEE. This CDR3 region has 16 residues. This chain's CDR3 is CASSVEAGAWADTQYF. CDR3 in DNA: TGTGCCAGCAGCGTAGAAGCGGGAGCTTGGGCAGATACGCAGTATTTT.

This clone showed up just a few times. This chain joins TRBV30 and TRBJ2-2, with 8 bases lining up with TRBD1. With 1 base clipped from V and 6 bases from J, the junction kept 7 bases outside the gene matches. Germline assignment: CDR1 GTSNPN and CDR2 SVGIG (reference sequence). CDR3 length: 15 residues. Here the CDR3 reads CAWSGTGRIAGELFF. In DNA, the CDR3 is TGTGCCTGGAGTGGGACAGGGAGGATAGCCGGGGAGCTGTTTTTT.

The J gene is TRBJ2-7, the V gene TRBV23-1; TRBD2 matches at 11 bases. TRBV23-1 is flagged as an ORF with uncertain function. The length of the CDR3 is 23 residues. V trimming: 0 bases; J trimming: 0 bases; junction bases outside the gene matches: 22. The CDR3, as DNA: TGCGCCAGCAGTCAATCGATGTCGGCTTCCGGGACTAGCGGCGGCCTAAGCTCCTACGAGCAGTACTTC. As protein: CASSQSMSASGTSGGLSSYEQYF.

The chain combines TRBV7-3 with TRBJ1-1; 8 positions agree with TRBD1. The CDR3 has 13 amino acids. Germline values: CDR1 SGHTA, CDR2 FQGTGA. The trim removed 4 bases at V and 7 bases at J, leaving 5 bases unmatched. The CDR3 spells CASSSLGTGEAFF. CDR3 sequence (DNA): TGTGCCAGCAGCTCACTGGGGACAGGTGAAGCTTTCTTT.

The CDR3 is CASSATLGFTGELFF. DNA of the CDR3: TGTGCCAGCAGCGCCACTCTAGGATTCACCGGGGAGCTGTTTTTT. This chain links TRBV9 with TRBJ2-2; D is unclear. The CDR3 length is 15 residues. Trimming cost V 3 bases and J 4 bases, with 13 bases left between them. CDR1 is SGDLS and CDR2 is YYNGEE in the germline V gene. Supplemented by reference TRBV9 and TRBJ2-2, the full variable domain reads DSGVTQTPKHLITATGQRVTLRCSPRSGDLSVYWYQQSLDQGLQFLIQYYNGEERAKGNILERFSAQQFPDLHSELNLSSLELGDSALYFCASSATLGFTGELFFGEGSRLTVL.

This clone was observed a single time. The chain couples TRBV5-1 to TRBJ2-2; 13 bases map to TRBD2. CDR1 is SGHRS, CDR2 YFSETQ, per germline. This CDR3 region has 16 residues. J was trimmed by 7 bases and V by 3 bases; bases with no gene match: 6. CDR3: CASSSGTSGKGGELFF. CDR3 DNA: TGCGCCAGCAGCTCCGGGACTAGCGGGAAAGGCGGGGAGCTGTTTTTT.

The J gene is TRBJ2-5, the V gene TRBV7-3; 9 bases map to TRBD2. With V trimmed by 4 bases and J by 5 bases, 5 bases remained unmatched. Germline V gives CDR1 SGHTA, CDR2 FQGTGA. The CDR3 spans 14 residues. Here the CDR3 DNA reads TGTGCCAGCAGCTCCGGACTAGCGCAGGAGACCCAGTACTTC. Translating gives CASSSGLAQETQYF.

The chain combines TRBV4-1 with TRBJ1-5; TRBD1 matches at 11 bases. The CDR3 is made up of 18 amino acids. The germline V gene has CDR1 MGHRA and CDR2 YSYEKL. J was trimmed by 7 bases and V by 1 base; bases with no gene match: 12. CDR3 DNA: TGCGCCAGCAGCCAAGTGCTTGGGGACAGGGGGTCTAACCAGCCCCAGCATTTT. Translation: CASSQVLGDRGSNQPQHF.

This chain joins TRBV28 and TRBJ2-4; 7 bases map to TRBD1. Germline V gene sequence: CDR1 MDHEN, CDR2 SYDVKM. V dropped 5 bases and J dropped 2; count of bases not matched to a gene: 6. This CDR3 is 15 amino acids long. The CDR3 here is CASSKTGVSKNIQYF. CDR3 coding DNA: TGTGCCAGCAGTAAAACAGGGGTCTCCAAAAACATTCAGTACTTC.